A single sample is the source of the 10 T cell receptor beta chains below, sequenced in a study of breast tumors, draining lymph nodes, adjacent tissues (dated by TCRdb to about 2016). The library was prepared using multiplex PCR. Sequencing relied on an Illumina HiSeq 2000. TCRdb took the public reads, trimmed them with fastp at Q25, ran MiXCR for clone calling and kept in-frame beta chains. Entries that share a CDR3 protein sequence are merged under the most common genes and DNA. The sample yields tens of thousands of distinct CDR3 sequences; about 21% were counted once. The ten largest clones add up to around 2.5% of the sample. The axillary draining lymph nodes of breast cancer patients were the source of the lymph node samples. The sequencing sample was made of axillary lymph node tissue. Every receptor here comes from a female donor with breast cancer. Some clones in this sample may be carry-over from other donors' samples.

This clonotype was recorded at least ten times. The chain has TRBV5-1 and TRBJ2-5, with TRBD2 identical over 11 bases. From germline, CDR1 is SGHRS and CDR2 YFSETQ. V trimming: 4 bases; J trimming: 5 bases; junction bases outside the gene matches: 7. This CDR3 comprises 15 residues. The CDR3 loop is CASSELAGVGETQYF. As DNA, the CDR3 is TGCGCCAGCAGCGAACTAGCGGGGGTAGGGGAGACCCAGTACTTC.

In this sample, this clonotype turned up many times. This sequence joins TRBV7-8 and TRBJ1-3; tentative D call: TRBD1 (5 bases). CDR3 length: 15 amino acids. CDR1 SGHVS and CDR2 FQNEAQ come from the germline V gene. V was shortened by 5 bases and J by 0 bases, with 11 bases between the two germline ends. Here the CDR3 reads CASSTDTLSGNTIYF. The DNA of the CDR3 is TGTGCCAGCAGCACGGACACTCTCTCTGGAAACACCATATATTTT.

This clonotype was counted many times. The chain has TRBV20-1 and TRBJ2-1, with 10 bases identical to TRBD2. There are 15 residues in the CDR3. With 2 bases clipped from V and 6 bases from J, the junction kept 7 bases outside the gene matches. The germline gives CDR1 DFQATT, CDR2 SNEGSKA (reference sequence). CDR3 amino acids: CSARLLGLAFNEQFF. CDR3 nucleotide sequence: TGCAGTGCTAGATTATTGGGACTAGCGTTCAATGAGCAGTTCTTC.

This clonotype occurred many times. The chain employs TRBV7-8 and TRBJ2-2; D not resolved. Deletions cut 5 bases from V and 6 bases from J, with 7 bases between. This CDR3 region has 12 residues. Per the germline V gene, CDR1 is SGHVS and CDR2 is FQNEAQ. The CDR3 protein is CASSPSAGELFF. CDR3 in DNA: TGTGCCAGCAGCCCGAGCGCCGGGGAGCTGTTTTTT.

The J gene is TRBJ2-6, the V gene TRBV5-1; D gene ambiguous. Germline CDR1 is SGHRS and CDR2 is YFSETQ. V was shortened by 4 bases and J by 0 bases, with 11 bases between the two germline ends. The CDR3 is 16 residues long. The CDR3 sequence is CASSREVGSGANVLTF. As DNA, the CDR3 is TGCGCCAGCAGCCGAGAGGTAGGCTCTGGGGCCAACGTCCTGACTTTC.

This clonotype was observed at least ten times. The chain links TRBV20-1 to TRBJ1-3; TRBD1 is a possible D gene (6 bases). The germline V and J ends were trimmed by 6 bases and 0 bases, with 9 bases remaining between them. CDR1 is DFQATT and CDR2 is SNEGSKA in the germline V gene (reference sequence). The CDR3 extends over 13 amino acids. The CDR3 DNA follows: TGCAGTGCCATACAGGGCTCTGGAAACACCATATATTTT. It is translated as CSAIQGSGNTIYF.

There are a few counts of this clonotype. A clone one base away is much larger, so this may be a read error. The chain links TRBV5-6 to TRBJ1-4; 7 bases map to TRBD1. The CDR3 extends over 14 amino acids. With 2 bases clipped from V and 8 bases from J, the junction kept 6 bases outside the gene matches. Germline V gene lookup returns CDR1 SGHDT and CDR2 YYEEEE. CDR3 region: CASSLQGRGEKLFF. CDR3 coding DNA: TGTGCCAGCAGCTTACAGGGGAGAGGGGAAAAACTGTTTTTT.

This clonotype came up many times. The CDR3: CSASLRGGFNQPQHF. The CDR3 DNA sequence: TGCAGTGCTAGTTTGCGAGGGGGCTTCAATCAGCCCCAGCATTTT. J is TRBJ1-5 and V is TRBV20-1; TRBD1 aligns across 7 bases. The CDR3 is made up of 15 amino acids. Germline V gene lookup returns CDR1 DFQATT and CDR2 SNEGSKA (reference sequence). J gave up 3 bases and V 3 bases, and 8 bases lay outside the gene matches.

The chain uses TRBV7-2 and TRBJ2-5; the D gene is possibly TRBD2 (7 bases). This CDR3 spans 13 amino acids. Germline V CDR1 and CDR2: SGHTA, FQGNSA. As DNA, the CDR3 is TGTGCAGCACGCGCGGGGGCCCAAGAGACCCAGTACTTC. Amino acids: CAARAGAQETQYF.

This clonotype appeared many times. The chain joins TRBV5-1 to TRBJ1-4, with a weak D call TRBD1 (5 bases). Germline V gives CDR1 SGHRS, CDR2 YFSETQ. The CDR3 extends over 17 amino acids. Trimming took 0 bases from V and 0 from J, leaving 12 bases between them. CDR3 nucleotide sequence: TGCGCCAGCAGCTTGGTTCCGGGACTAGCAACTAATGAAAAACTGTTTTTT. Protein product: CASSLVPGLATNEKLFF. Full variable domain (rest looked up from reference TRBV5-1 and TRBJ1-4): KAGVTQTPRYLIKTRGQQVTLSCSPISGHRSVSWYQQTPGQGLQFLFEYFSETQRNKGNFPGRFSGRQFSNSRSEMNVSTLELGDSALYLCASSLVPGLATNEKLFFGSGTQLSVL.